This TCR beta chain is from a study of PD-L1 blockade in urothelial cancer. The overall study: Blood samples had a median of approximately 150,000 T cells.

In the case of this clone: Other DNA sequences of this sample code for an identical CDR3.

The germline CDR1 and CDR2 sequences are SGHRS and YFSETQ. With 2 bases removed from V and 2 bases from J, the gap between germline ends came to 13 bases. The CDR3 sequence is 15 residues long. The time point is: pretreatment peripheral blood. Produced via immunoSEQ multiplex PCR; TCRdb's table is partial and in-frame only. The sample comprises almost 50,000 clones, around 84% of which are singletons, and more than 3% rests with the top ten. The material sequenced was PBMCs, taken around atezolizumab (anti-PD-L1) treatment. This clonotype originated in a man between 65 and 85 years old with urothelial cancer. The chain couples TRBV5-1 to TRBJ2-5, with a tentative D call TRBD1 (6 bases). CDR3 nucleotide sequence: TGCGCCAGCAGCTTAACCGGGACATATCAAGAGACCCAGTACTTC. Its translation is CASSLTGTYQETQYF.